This entry features one T cell receptor (beta chain) sequence. Antigen specificity is unknown. Use of 60 Vbeta and 13 Jbeta primers characterized the PCR. Sequencing used immunoSEQ multiplex PCR; TCRdb keeps in-frame clones, though not all of them. The profile shows more than 110,000 clones, around 80% of them singletons. This record belongs to a study of cytomegalovirus exposure and HLA in healthy donors. The study, taken as a whole, reports: Trimming of TCR beta V- and J-genes showed a link, identified in a later analysis, to a missense DCLRE1C variant. The study listed some 160 cytomegalovirus-associated TCR beta chains.

Sequencing was carried out using PBMCs. The clonotype was recovered from a man in his thirties or forties in good health and CMV-seronegative.

The CDR3 loop reads CASSGNTGANVLTF. The CDR3, as DNA: TGTGCCAGCAGCGGGAACACTGGGGCCAACGTCCTGACTTTC. The chain couples TRBV6-5 to TRBJ2-6; D possibly corresponds to TRBD2 (5 bases). Per the germline V gene, CDR1 is MNHEY and CDR2 is SVGAGI. This CDR3 has 14 amino acids. Trimming took 6 bases from V and 2 from J, leaving 8 bases between them.